This record concerns one T cell receptor beta chain sequence. This sample is drawn from a study of blood T cell repertoires in COVID-19. Looking at the study overall: There were acute and convalescent COVID-19 samples, and they came from the United States, Italy and Spain.

The V gene's germline CDR1 is SGHRS and CDR2 YFSETQ. The germline V and J ends were trimmed by 4 bases and 6 bases, with 14 bases remaining between them. The CDR3 runs 15 residues. In the original analysis: Reference gene primer amplification yielded estimated nucleated cell counts. TCRdb keeps only in-frame clones here, not all; method: immunoSEQ multiplex PCR. From that table come the V and J calls and clone size; the DNA was used to work out D and trimming. The sample lists just over 650,000 clones; approximately 90% were seen once. Sample: peripheral blood. V is TRBV5-1 and J is TRBJ1-6; D remains unclear. This clonotype was sampled from a woman aged 18-29 years with acute or convalescent COVID-19. The CDR3 DNA sequence: TGCGCCAGCAGCCTGGACGGGTTCGGTAATTCACCCCTCCACTTT. Protein: CASSLDGFGNSPLHF.